This is a list of T cell receptor beta chains from one sample in a study of blood T cells in healthy people across ages. TCRdb recomputed calls from the 5' RACE reads with MiXCR, one row per CDR3 protein. The data hold about 680,000 distinct CDR3 sequences, with 45% to 50% observed a single time. The material sequenced was blood. The receptors stem from a woman aged 55-69 years in good health. CDR3s include the opening cysteine and the closing phenylalanine or tryptophan. A D gene is named only where the DNA matches it firmly. Clone size is shown for a subset of rows, as once, few, many or a class of expanded clone.

V	J	D	size	DNA	CDR3
TRBV6-6	TRBJ2-5	TRBD1	few	TGTGCCAGCAGATACTTAGGACAGGGGCCTCAAGAGACCCAGTACTTC	CASRYLGQGPQETQYF
TRBV20-1	TRBJ1-4	TRBD1	once	TGCAGTGCTAGAGTTGGGCAGGGGGAGCCCCTCCGGGCAAAACTGTTTTTT	CSARVGQGEPLRAKLFF
TRBV7-3	TRBJ2-3	NA	NA	TGTGCCAGCAGCCCGCGGCAGTATTTT	CASSPRQYF
TRBV6-2/TRBV6-3	TRBJ1-1	TRBD1	once	TGTGCCAGCAGCTATCGGACAGGGTCATTGAACGCTTTCTTT	CASSYRTGSLNAFF
TRBV28	TRBJ1-5	NA	NA	TGTGCCAGCATCTCGAATCGGGTCCGGCAGCCCCAGCATTTT	CASISNRVRQPQHF
TRBV10-3	TRBJ2-1	TRBD2	NA	TGTGCCATCAGTGAAGCGGGAGAACCTCATGAGCAGTTCTTC	CAISEAGEPHEQFF
TRBV7-3	TRBJ2-2	NA	few	TGTGCCAGTAGCTTAACTGGGAACACCGGGGAGCTGTTTTTT	CASSLTGNTGELFF
TRBV24-1	TRBJ2-1	TRBD1	NA	TGTGCCACCAGTCACGGCAGGACAGGAATCTACAATGAGCAGTTCTTC	CATSHGRTGIYNEQFF
TRBV25-1	TRBJ2-5	TRBD2	few	TGTGCCAGCAGTGTAGCGGGAGGGTCAGAGACCCAGTACTTC	CASSVAGGSETQYF
TRBV25-1	TRBJ1-4	NA	few	TGTGCCAGCAGTGAATTGGGGAAGGTGGACGAAAAACTGTTTTTT	CASSELGKVDEKLFF
TRBV7-6	TRBJ2-3	TRBD1	NA	TGTGCCAGCAGCGCACAGGGGGGATCAGATACGCAGTATTTT	CASSAQGGSDTQYF
TRBV4-2	TRBJ1-5	NA	NA	TGTGCCAGCAGCCAAGATACGCAGGGTCGAACTCAGCCCCAGCATTTT	CASSQDTQGRTQPQHF
TRBV7-9	TRBJ2-5	NA	NA	TGTGCCAGCAGCTTAACCGTTCAGGAGACCCAGTACTTC	CASSLTVQETQYF
TRBV7-2	TRBJ2-5	NA	NA	TGTGCCAGCAGCCGTCCCGGTGGGACCCAGTACTTC	CASSRPGGTQYF
TRBV24-1	TRBJ2-1	TRBD1	NA	TGTGCCACCAGTGATTCTCCGGACAGGGGTAATGAGCAGTTCTTC	CATSDSPDRGNEQFF
TRBV12-3/TRBV12-4	TRBJ1-2	TRBD1	NA	TGTGCCAGCACCCCAAAAATGGGGACAGGGAACTATGGCTACACCTTC	CASTPKMGTGNYGYTF
TRBV27	TRBJ2-7	NA	few	TGTGCCAGCAGTTTGACGGGACTCGGGACCTACGAGCAGTACTTC	CASSLTGLGTYEQYF
TRBV28	TRBJ2-7	TRBD2	many	TGTGCCAGCAGCTCAATTACCGGGACTAGAGTCTACGAGCAGTACTTC	CASSSITGTRVYEQYF
TRBV29-1	TRBJ2-1	NA	NA	TGCAGCGTTGAAGATCCAGCTAGCCTATTTGTCAATGAGCAGTTCTTC	CSVEDPASLFVNEQFF
TRBV27	TRBJ2-7	NA	NA	TGTGCCAGCAGTCCCTTTAACCTCTACGAGCAGTACTTC	CASSPFNLYEQYF
TRBV5-1	TRBJ2-1	NA	NA	TGCGCCAGCAGCTTGGCTGCTAGCAGCTACTACAATGAGCAGTTCTTC	CASSLAASSYYNEQFF
TRBV5-1	TRBJ2-6	NA	few	TGCGCCAGCAGCCCTCTAAAAGGGGATAGCTCTGGGGCCAACGTCCTGACTTTC	CASSPLKGDSSGANVLTF
TRBV7-9	TRBJ2-7	TRBD2	NA	TGTGCCAGCAGCTTAGCCGGACTAGCGGGAGGTCCCGGCTCCTACAATGAGCAGTACTTC	CASSLAGLAGGPGSYNEQYF
TRBV27	TRBJ1-4	TRBD1	NA	TGTGCCAGCAGTCCGAAAACAGGGGGTTGGAGAGCTAGACTGTTTTTT	CASSPKTGGWRARLFF
TRBV6-5	TRBJ2-6	TRBD2	NA	TGTGCCAGCAGTTACCGGGGCGGGAGGGCCCTATCTGGGGCCAACGTCCTGACTTTC	CASSYRGGRALSGANVLTF
TRBV6-2/TRBV6-3	TRBJ1-1	NA	few	TGTGCCAGCAGTTCCACCGGGACGGTGAACACTGAAGCTTTCTTT	CASSSTGTVNTEAFF
TRBV13	TRBJ2-7	NA	NA	TGTGCCAGCAGCTTAGGCGGCGGGCGGGTCTCCTACGAGCAGTACTTC	CASSLGGGRVSYEQYF
TRBV7-2	TRBJ2-3	NA	NA	TGTGCCAGCAGCTTAGGTATGGGGAGGCCAGAGACGCAGTATTTT	CASSLGMGRPETQYF
TRBV5-1	TRBJ2-1	NA	NA	TGCGCCAGCAGCTTGAATCTTCGGGGCAGCTCCTACAATGAGCAGTTCTTC	CASSLNLRGSSYNEQFF
TRBV21-1	TRBJ1-5	NA	NA	TGTGCCAGCAGCTTACCGGGACAGGACAAGCAGCCCCGGCATTTT	CASSLPGQDKQPRHF
TRBV7-2	TRBJ2-1	NA	few	TGTGCCAGCAGCTTAGCCGGGGTAGCCCCTCGGCAGTTCTTC	CASSLAGVAPRQFF
TRBV29-1	TRBJ1-1	NA	once	TGCAGCGTTGGTAACGGAGAGAACACTGAAGCTTTCTTT	CSVGNGENTEAFF
TRBV28	TRBJ2-7	NA	NA	TGTGCCAGCAGTTACGCCGGGCGGGAGCAGTACTTC	CASSYAGREQYF
TRBV20-1	TRBJ2-5	NA	NA	TGCAGTGGTACTACGCCTTACCTGCAAGAGACCCAGTACTTC	CSGTTPYLQETQYF
TRBV10-3	TRBJ2-7	NA	NA	TGTGCCATCCAGGACTCCTACGAGCAGTACTTC	CAIQDSYEQYF
TRBV7-2	TRBJ2-3	TRBD2	few	TGTGCCAGCAGCTTAGTTTCTAGCGGGGTTAGCACAGATACGCAGTATTTT	CASSLVSSGVSTDTQYF
TRBV20-1	TRBJ1-1	TRBD1	few	TGCAGTGCTAGGGGGGACAGGGAGAACACTGAGGCTTTCTTT	CSARGDRENTEAFF
TRBV5-1	TRBJ2-1	NA	NA	TGCGCCAGCAGATTGGCACTAGAAGCGTACAATGAGCAGTTCTTC	CASRLALEAYNEQFF
TRBV5-1	TRBJ2-3	TRBD1	few	TGCGCCAGCACAAGGGACAGGGGAAGTTGGCGGGATAGCACAGATACGCAGTATTTT	CASTRDRGSWRDSTDTQYF
TRBV7-8	TRBJ2-1	TRBD2	NA	TGTGCCAGCAGCTTAACTAGCGGGGTCTCCCACAATGAGCAGTTCTTC	CASSLTSGVSHNEQFF
TRBV7-8	TRBJ2-7	TRBD2	NA	TGTGCCAGCAGCGAGTACCCGGGACTAGCGGCCGACGAGCAGTACTTC	CASSEYPGLAADEQYF
TRBV7-9	TRBJ2-6	NA	NA	TGTGCCGGGGACTCTGGGGCCAACGTCCTGACTTTC	CAGDSGANVLTF
TRBV15	TRBJ2-3	TRBD2	NA	TGTGCCACTTCGACTAGCGGTTGGTCAGATACGCAGTATTTT	CATSTSGWSDTQYF
TRBV19	TRBJ2-5	NA	NA	TGTGCCAGCGGCGTTCAGGCCCCCGGGGAGACCCAGTACTTC	CASGVQAPGETQYF
TRBV27	TRBJ1-1	NA	few	TGTGCCAGCCTTAAGTACCTGGGCGGCACTGAAGCTTTCTTT	CASLKYLGGTEAFF
TRBV5-1	TRBJ2-7	TRBD1	few	TGCGCCAGCAGTTCGACAGGGCGGGTCGAGCAGTACTTC	CASSSTGRVEQYF
TRBV12-3/TRBV12-4	TRBJ2-7	NA	NA	TGTGCCAGCAGTGCGGCAGGGTTGTACGAGCAGTACTTC	CASSAAGLYEQYF
TRBV9	TRBJ2-7	NA	few	TGTGCCAGCAGCGTCCAGGGGAGGAGCGAGCAGTACTTC	CASSVQGRSEQYF
TRBV7-6	TRBJ2-7	TRBD2	NA	TGTGCCAGCAGCCCGCGAGCAGCCGGGACTAGCTACGAGCAGTACTTC	CASSPRAAGTSYEQYF
TRBV5-1	TRBJ2-7	NA	NA	TGCGCCAGCAGCACCGGATATCGCTACGAGCAGTACTTC	CASSTGYRYEQYF
TRBV20-1	TRBJ2-5	NA	NA	TGCAGTGCTTCCAGAAGAGCAGAAGAGACCCAGTACTTC	CSASRRAEETQYF
TRBV11-1	TRBJ1-2	NA	few	TGTGCCAGCAGCACCGGACAGCCGACTAACTATGGCTACACCTTC	CASSTGQPTNYGYTF
TRBV7-2	TRBJ2-5	NA	once	TGTGCCAGCAGCGATAATCGGGGGGAGACCCAGTACTTC	CASSDNRGETQYF
TRBV5-1	TRBJ2-1	TRBD2	NA	TGCGCCAGCAGCGCCGGGACTAGCGGAGAATACAATGAGCAGTTCTTC	CASSAGTSGEYNEQFF
TRBV11-3	TRBJ2-5	TRBD1	NA	TGTGCCAGCAGCTTAGGACAGGGCGGGCGAGAGACCCAGTACTTC	CASSLGQGGRETQYF